This TCR beta chain is drawn from a study of cytomegalovirus exposure and HLA in healthy donors. For the study at large: An analysis done earlier identified some 120 million unique TCR beta sequences from about 180 million T cells. Broader study findings: Across donors, sequencing depth was assumed by presence/absence analyses to be roughly uniform. The productive fraction for most TCR beta V segments was about 90% or about 30% in an earlier analysis. By a later analysis, the bulk of CMV-associated TCR beta chains appeared HLA-restricted.

The germline V and J ends were trimmed by 3 bases and 3 bases, with 16 bases remaining between them. CDR1 and CDR2 (germline): LGHNA, YNFKEQ. The CDR3 runs to 16 residues. Regarding this clone: As yet, its antigen is unknown.

It was with 60 Vbeta and 13 Jbeta primers that the PCR ran. Profiling relied on immunoSEQ multiplex PCR, and the TCRdb table lists in-frame clones only, not all of them. Here the sample spans approximately 110,000 clones, 75% to 85% being singletons. The V gene is TRBV4-2, the J gene TRBJ2-3, with D possibly matching TRBD2 (5 bases). The receptor comes from a man younger than 35 in good health and CMV-seronegative. Sequencing input: PBMCs. The CDR3 sequence is CASSHGSREATDTQYF. Written as DNA, the CDR3 is TGTGCCAGCAGCCACGGATCACGGGAAGCGACAGATACGCAGTATTTT.